This TCR beta chain was obtained from a study of molecular identifiers for immune sequencing clone quantification (dated by TCRdb to between 2017 and 2018). Regarding the complete study: For a replicate experiment, RNA from around 20,000 or 100,000 naive CD8 T cells was divided into five aliquots, of which four were sequenced. The study was a methods study using CD8 T cells to benchmark molecular-identifier clustering-based TCR repertoire sequencing (MIDCIRS) and TCR RNA copy counting.

Note on this clonotype: No cognate antigen has been identified for it. A much larger clone differs from this one at a single base, so this may be a read error.

Summary of the overall study and its limitations: When barcode sub-clustering was not used, chimeric consensus sequences inflated TCR diversity, with chimeras reaching as high as 47%. A single cell's worth of spiked-in Jurkat TCR RNA was reported detectable even among under 1.1 million naive CD8 T cells. Clones above 20 RNA copies held over 99% of molecules in CMV-specific effector cells but under 1% in naive cells. Spiked-in Jurkat TCR RNA (around eleven copies' worth), which is not part of the donor repertoire, was contained in the naive libraries. Modeling estimated about three recovered TCR RNA copies per cell, compared with approximately 10 by digital PCR, which implies 30% to 35% capture efficiency. Identical TCR molecules sharing a barcode could cause highly expanded clone sizes to be underestimated.

V is trimmed back by 11 bases and J by 0 bases, and the junction contains 1 base that no gene match accounts for. Counted from cysteine to phenylalanine, this CDR3 has 13 amino acids. Only the CDR3 region is kept as DNA, spanning 39 bases read in frame from base 1. Taken from the germline V gene, the CDR1 and CDR2 loops are MRHNA and SNTAGT. Libraries were made using PCR. The data were produced on an Illumina HiSeq 4000. Bulk TCR libraries were made following a previously described method, with the TCR primers given in Table S5. Total RNA was purified with the Qiagen AllPrep DNA/RNA kit. Reads from multiple sequencing runs of the same library were pooled before analysis. As for the original processing: Reads were retained only if their TCR constant sequence matched exactly, and those retained reads were trimmed to 150 nt and grouped according to their 12-nt molecular barcodes. Reads within each barcode group were sub-clustered using a 15% Levenshtein threshold, and quality-weighted consensus sequences were constructed for each RNA molecule. Non-functional sequences were removed, as were lower-count sequences one edit away from another. Based on a fit of two negative binomial distributions, barcode sub-clusters having less than 20% of the maximum read count were discarded. Using fastp trimming at Q25 and MiXCR clonotype assembly, TCRdb reanalyzed the public sequencing data and kept in-frame beta chains. One record per CDR3 amino acid sequence lists the most common genes and DNA. The V and J calls were not made by the authors but by TCRdb's processing. In this sample the table shows about 65,000 distinct CDR3 sequences, less than 20% of which occur a single time. The ten largest clonotypes hold around 1.6% of the sample.

Libraries of naive CD8 T cells were built from approximately 22,000 to 940,000 sorted cells, with 10%, 30% or 50% of the purified RNA used. On a BD FACSAria II, naive CD8 T cells were FACS-sorted as CD8+CD4-CCR7+CD45RA+ and collected into RLT Plus buffer. Detection sensitivity was tested by spiking Jurkat RNA equal to ten TCR copies' worth into samples containing roughly 19,000-1,000,000 naive CD8 T cells. Enrichment of CD8 T cells was done with RosetteSep CD8+ T Cell Enrichment Cocktail plus Ficoll-Paque, and ACK red cell lysis came afterward. This TCR came from a human donor in good health. Some libraries in this study had Jurkat cell RNA spiked in. What was sequenced was naive CD8+ T cells from blood, with Jurkat cell RNA spiked in. This sample's cell subset or site label indicates: FACS-sorted CD8+CD4-CCR7+CD45RA+ naive T cells. The chain was built from TRBV6-4 and TRBJ2-1; a stretch of 10 junction bases matches TRBD1. The DNA sequence is given as TGTGCCGGGGACAGGGGCTCCTACAATGAGCAGTTCTTC. It encodes CAGDRGSYNEQFF.